Reported below is one TCR beta chain. Per the original methods: Counts of TCRs in each sample centred on a median of 95,638 and extended from around 24,000 to 710,000. Using its own MiXCR run on the RACE reads, TCRdb lists one record per CDR3 protein. These V and J calls originate from TCRdb's pipeline instead of the authors' own analysis. The sample includes about 200,000 distinct CDR3 sequences, under 30% of them seen just once. Stated time point: patch test 3, about 24 weeks after DPC sensitization. Treatment defined: therapeutic diphenylcyclopropenone sensitization with weekly scalp DPC. Alopecia patients, 18 to 70 years old and DPC-suitable, served as donors. The sample is drawn from a study of human T cells and chemical hapten exposure. In the study overall: TCR yields per sample varied, mainly owing to small pooled library volume differences.

The starting material was whole blood, obtained in connection with sensitization to the hapten diphenylcyclopropenone (DPC). This sequence originates from a woman between 40 and 50 years old with alopecia areata. Some clones in this sample may be carry-over from other donors' samples.

The CDR3 spells CASSQGLGGGNQPQHF. The CDR3 DNA sequence: TGTGCCAGCAGCCAAGGTTTAGGGGGAGGCAATCAGCCCCAGCATTTT. This chain connects TRBV4-2 to TRBJ1-5; possibly TRBD1 for D (6 bases). Trimming cost V 1 base and J 2 bases, with 12 bases left between them. Germline V lookup: CDR1 LGHNA, CDR2 YNFKEQ. The CDR3 is 16 residues long.